Reported below is one TCR beta chain. This clone's antigen is unknown. The sample holds no much larger clone one base away, and base qualities are not on file. The record originates from a study of cytomegalovirus exposure and HLA in healthy donors (dated by TCRdb to 2016 to 2017). Turning to the overall study: In an earlier analysis of some 550 of the donors, about 260 Gb of sequence data and 117 million unique TCR beta sequences from 150 million to 200 million T cells were reported. About 330 gigabases of sequencing data and roughly 80 million unique TCR sequences made up an early release that covered 500 to 700 HLA-typed donors. A few DR-DQ haplotypes were treated as single units for association and clustering because of strong linkage in the cohort. Class I and class II HLA loci were covered by the typing at four-digit resolution. In the later analysis, no new phenotypic data were used to find candidate immune exposures; instead, reliance was placed on TCR beta sequences and their occurrence across donors. Among some 410 genotyped donors of the cohort, an average of around 240,000 unique TCR beta nucleotide sequences was sequenced per donor, of which approximately 19% were non-productive. A later analysis re-analyzed previously published TCR beta repertoires from about 730 donors and added high-resolution HLA genotyping to study TCR occurrence patterns. The study was designed to test whether signatures of past pathogen exposure could be identified by cataloging public T cell receptors. Typing coverage varied by locus: roughly 620-640 donors for A, B, C, DRB1 and DQB1; 500 to 550 for DQA1; about 600 for DPA1; approximately 490 for DPB1. Along with the roughly 710-subject first cohort, a separate validation cohort of about 110 different subjects was used. All discovery cohort repertoires had been generated using a single sequencing platform. Donor age, sex, ethnicity and CMV serostatus were compiled alongside the repertoire data. High-throughput TCR immunosequencing, statistical association of individual TCRs with disease status, and machine learning were combined to predict cytomegalovirus infection status. An earlier analysis of approximately 500 of the donors applied high-throughput TCR beta sequencing to assess whether each TCR beta V gene segment acted as functional or pseudogenic. The study used immunosequencing to profile the T cell repertoires of more than 650 subjects and linked those repertoires to cytomegalovirus serostatus. Of the roughly 390 genotyped donors, approximately 82% fell in the genetic ancestry cluster associated with self-reported Caucasian donors. A later genetic analysis took genome-wide SNP genotypes for about 65% of the roughly 670 donors and used that subset as a discovery cohort. Broader findings and caveats from the paper: HLA typing was unavailable for some donors at each locus, so association tests used only the typed subset. In this cohort, only TCR beta chains were sequenced, and detectable features were limited by the absence of alpha or paired-chain data. According to a later analysis, most CMV-associated TCR beta chains appeared to be HLA-restricted, and the HLA associations seemed to be driven largely by CMV exposure. Across donors, most TCR sequences were observed very rarely, whereas some public TCRs were present in many individuals. A further reported finding was that TCR beta sequences accurately predicted the HLA-A and HLA-B alleles for most subjects in the first cohort. Because counts were too low, fewer than 20 rarely observed V segments, including chromosome 9 orphons, were excluded from the earlier analysis of a few hundred of the donors. In a later genetic analysis, fewer N-insertions in productive TCRs were reported among donors in an Asian-associated ancestry cluster than the 666-donor mean. Immune exposure information for the cohort was limited to CMV serostatus. A later analysis associated approximately 17,000 TCR beta sequences with specific HLA alleles at a false discovery rate of 0.05. A few of the identified cytomegalovirus-associated TCR beta chains were confirmed in vitro to be specific for cytomegalovirus antigens. A cluster of highly shared sequence variants was judged likely to be a technical artifact of the sequencing pipeline. Some IMGT-functional V segments, including TRBV6-2 and TRBV6-3, could not be told apart with the 87-base-pair reads, so those segments were excluded. A later analysis reported that several top co-occurrence clusters appeared linked to parvovirus B19, influenza, CMV and Epstein-Barr virus. The classifier was reported to diagnose cytomegalovirus status with high specificity and sensitivity in both the original and validation cohorts. An earlier analysis of roughly 570 of the donors showed that most TCR beta V segments appeared in productive rearrangements either about 87% or about 30% of the time, which broadly matched IMGT annotations. A total of fewer than 200 TCR beta chains were listed by the study as associated with cytomegalovirus. Presence/absence analyses assumed roughly uniform sequencing depth across donors, an assumption that may not hold. The authors suggested that the approach could potentially be extended to other disease states and immunological phenotypes. A later genetic analysis associated a missense DCLRE1C variant with V-gene and J-gene trimming of TCR beta chains, and an independent cohort replicated the association. In a later analysis, TCR association rates were found to vary across HLA loci, with the most associated TCRs seen for DRB1 alleles and the fewest for HLA-C alleles. Correlated functional status among segregating V segments might reflect linkage disequilibrium, but an unknown experimental factor could not be ruled out. A later analysis found that HLA-associated TCR beta chains were more clonally expanded and had lower generation probabilities than equally common non-associated chains. Assigning TCR associations to individual alleles was difficult when HLA alleles, especially DR and DQ, strongly co-occurred.

The cohort consisted of fewer than 700 healthy bone marrow donors. All cohort members were sampled while nominally healthy, although unrecorded immune exposures were likely present. The donor tested CMV seropositive, placing the donor among the 289 seropositive members of the cohort. A peripheral blood sample was collected from each donor, and TCR beta sequencing was performed on peripheral blood mononuclear cells. The Qiagen DNeasy Blood Extraction Kit was used to extract genomic DNA from the blood cell samples. Libraries were constructed by the immunoSEQ multiplex PCR assay. For the multiplex PCR, a mixture combining 60 forward primers for TCR Vbeta segments and 13 reverse primers for TCR Jbeta segments was used. The CDR3 region of rearranged TCR beta genes was amplified from genomic DNA with a multiplex PCR assay. The Illumina HiSeq System was used to sequence the amplified TCR beta libraries as 87-base-pair reads. On the study's bioinformatics: Across the roughly 600 repertoires, a later analysis counted approximately 83 million unique TCR beta chains, 8.5 million to 12 million of which were shared by at least two donors. Raw reads were error-corrected and collapsed into unique sequences by a nearest-neighbor algorithm in which closely related sequences were merged to remove PCR and sequencing errors. CDR3 sequences were aligned to IMGT reference sequences to assign V, D and J gene segments. For a sequence to be retained, a match of at least six nucleotides to both a V gene segment and a J gene segment was required. Rearrangements were classified as productive when the CDR3 lacked stop codons and remained in frame with V and J, and all other rearrangements were classified as non-productive. Following IMGT convention, CDR3 was defined as the stretch from the second conserved V-encoded cysteine up to the conserved J-encoded phenylalanine. In an earlier analysis of more than 550 of the donors, sequences lacking an unambiguous match to a single V gene segment were excluded. An earlier analysis of just under 600 of the donors called V segments functional above 56.7% productive rearrangements and segregating when the between-donor standard deviation exceeded 5%. A statistical classification framework was developed to diagnose cytomegalovirus status using the catalog of TCR beta chain sequences. V and J gene assignment, in a later analysis, came from comparing TCR nucleotide sequences with IMGT/GENE-DB human TR gene sequences. Using the TCRdist pipeline, a later analysis assigned CDR3 sequences along with most-parsimonious VDJ recombination scenarios. In a later analysis, each TCR beta chain was defined by its CDR3 amino acid sequence together with its V-gene family, and reads without a unique V-gene family were excluded. In a later analysis, some 600 highly shared, low-generation-probability nucleotide sequences were removed to address suspected cross-contamination and a sequencing artifact. In a later analysis, a clonal expansion index for each public chain was calculated from normalized within-repertoire ranks of inferred template counts. In a later analysis, generation probabilities were computed with a VDJ recombination model fitted to out-of-frame rearrangements, and the resulting probabilities were checked against IGoR. In a later analysis, TCR-TCR, TCR-HLA and TCR-CMV co-occurrence was scored with hypergeometric tests, and a repertoire-size bias correction was applied to TCR pairs. In a later analysis, false discovery rates were estimated by permuting HLA or CMV assignments 20 times. In a later analysis, co-occurring TCRs were grouped with DBSCAN, and TCRdist sequence similarity was added when clustering was performed within HLA-allele-positive subsets. Repertoires with fewer than 30,000 or more than 120,000 public chains, plus five repertoires with anomalous nucleotide sharing, were excluded from co-occurrence clustering. TCRdb holds this immuneACCESS table with in-frame rearrangements only. Some clones are missing; in checked studies, unresolved V genes explain under half, and the rest has no known cause. V and J calls and clone size come straight from that table; D and trimming were deduced from the DNA. The sample table contains 150,000 to 200,000 clones; only one count was recorded for about 85% of them. The top ten hold about 2.4% of the sample.

V trim: 7 bases; J trim: 4 bases; unmatched bases: 18. From a lookup of the germline V gene, CDR1 and CDR2 are SGHTA and FQGNSA. Inclusive of the bounding cysteine and phenylalanine, the CDR3 is 18 residues long. The read is trimmed to its CDR3 DNA, 54 bases read in frame from base 1. This receptor was taken from a man aged 30 to 45 in good health and CMV-seropositive. The chain employs TRBV7-2 and TRBJ1-5; 8 bases in the middle match TRBD1. Source material: PBMCs. In nucleotide form, the sequence is TGTGCCAGCACCGGGACAGGCGGGGGCAGTGGGGCTAATCAGCCCCAGCATTTT. It specifies CASTGTGGGSGANQPQHF.